The 17 T cell receptor beta chains in this list originate from one sample, sequenced in a study of OX40 agonist ivuxolimab in advanced cancers. Method: immunoSEQ multiplex PCR; TCRdb's copy keeps in-frame clones and lacks some. The sample holds 70,000 to 85,000 clones, 86% seen once. This material consisted of CD4+ or CD8+ T cells sorted from blood, taken in a trial of the OX40 agonist ivuxolimab. These receptor sequences come from an adult with an advanced solid tumor such as melanoma, head and neck, liver or kidney cancer.

This chain uses TRBV7-2 with TRBJ1-2; possible D gene TRBD1, 5 bases. Per the germline V gene, CDR1 is SGHTA and CDR2 is FQGNSA. Between the trimmed V and J ends, which lost 2 bases and 4 bases, there was a span of 14 bases. The CDR3 contains 15 residues. Written as DNA, the CDR3 is TGTGCCAGCAGCTTAATAGGCCGGGGCAGCTATGGCTACACCTTC. This codes for CASSLIGRGSYGYTF.

This clone was recorded a few times. The junction shows a germline mismatch at one end, possibly a read error. The chain employs TRBV2 and TRBJ1-1; D ambiguous. In germline, CDR1 is SNHLY, CDR2 FYNNEI. The CDR3 has 13 residues. The CDR3 nucleotides read TGTGCCAGCGGTGACACACTGAACACTGAAGCTTTCTTT. Amino acids: CASGDTLNTEAFF.

The chain combines TRBV19 with TRBJ1-1; the D gene is possibly TRBD1 (5 bases). The CDR3 is 15 amino acids. Germline V lookup: CDR1 LNHDA, CDR2 SQIVND (reference sequence). V was clipped by 3 bases and J by 4 bases, with 15 bases between them. The chain's CDR3 is CASSILAGPGTEAFF. The CDR3 nucleotides read TGTGCCAGTAGTATCTTGGCAGGGCCCGGCACTGAAGCTTTCTTT. The full variable domain, rest sourced from reference TRBV19 and TRBJ1-1, is DGGITQSPKYLFRKEGQNVTLSCEQNLNHDAMYWYRQDPGQGLRLIYYSQIVNDFQKGDIAEGYSVSREKKESFPLTVTSAQKNPTAFYLCASSILAGPGTEAFFGQGTRLTVV.

This clone has only one observation. The V gene is TRBV7-9, the J gene TRBJ2-1; D gene unclear. The CDR3 runs 14 residues. Germline V gene lookup returns CDR1 SEHNR and CDR2 FQNEAQ (reference sequence). V gave up 1 base and J gave up 6 bases, with 10 bases separating them. The CDR3 region has the DNA TGTGCCAGCAGCTTAGGATCCAGTTCCAATGAGCAGTTCTTC. This sequence encodes CASSLGSSSNEQFF.

V and J are TRBV27 and TRBJ1-5; 7 bases match TRBD1. The CDR3 has 16 residues. Germline-derived CDR1 and CDR2 are MNHEY and SMNVEV (reference sequence). V shed 4 bases, J shed 2 bases, and the junction held 8 bases outside the gene matches. The CDR3 region is CASSSHTGVGNQPQHF. CDR3 nucleotides: TGTGCCAGCAGTTCTCACACAGGGGTGGGCAATCAGCCCCAGCATTTT.

The V and J genes are TRBV7-2 and TRBJ1-2; 7 bases are shared with TRBD1. The CDR3 sequence is 16 residues long. Germline CDR1 SGHTA, CDR2 FQGNSA. Trimming took 4 bases from V and 0 from J; bases not matched to a gene: 8. The CDR3 protein is CASSSTGLSANYGYTF. In DNA, the CDR3 is TGTGCCAGCAGCTCGACAGGGCTCTCAGCTAACTATGGCTACACCTTC. Variable domain in full (rest from reference TRBV7-2 and TRBJ1-2): GAGVSQSPSNKVTEKGKDVELRCDPISGHTALYWYRQSLGQGLEFLIYFQGNSAPDKSGLPSDRFSAERTGGSVSTLTIQRTQQEDSAVYLCASSSTGLSANYGYTFGSGTRLTVV.

The chain couples TRBV2 to TRBJ1-6; 10 bases align to TRBD1. The CDR3 spans 14 residues. Looked up from germline, CDR1 is SNHLY and CDR2 is FYNNEI. After removal of 8 bases from V and 7 bases from J, the junction contained 5 bases not matched to a gene. DNA of the CDR3: TGTGCCAGCTCCAGGACAGGGGGAAATTCACCCCTCCACTTT. It yields the protein CASSRTGGNSPLHF.

The chain recombines TRBV6-5 with TRBJ2-3; D is uncertain. Germline values: CDR1 MNHEY, CDR2 SVGAGI. V dropped 0 bases and J dropped 8 bases, with 9 bases sitting between them. The CDR3 runs 13 residues. CDR3: CASSYSTKGTQYF. DNA for the CDR3: TGTGCCAGCAGTTACTCGACGAAAGGTACGCAGTATTTT.

V usage is TRBV19 and J usage is TRBJ2-2; 12 nucleotides align to TRBD1. V was clipped by 6 bases and J by 7 bases; unmatched bases: 12. The CDR3 has 17 amino acids. CDR1 is LNHDA, CDR2 SQIVND, per germline (reference sequence). CDR3 sequence: CASRNRDRGRQVGELFF. As DNA, the CDR3 is TGTGCCAGTAGGAACCGGGACAGGGGGCGCCAGGTCGGGGAGCTGTTTTTT.

The V call is TRBV5-4, the J call TRBJ2-3, with 10 nucleotides matching TRBD2. Germline CDR1 reads SGHNT; CDR2 reads YYREEE (reference sequence). V shed 10 bases, J shed 2 bases, and the junction held 4 bases outside the gene matches. This CDR3 has 13 residues. The CDR3 region has the DNA TGTGCCGCAGCGGGGGGGCCCACAGATACGCAGTATTTT. It is translated as CAAAGGPTDTQYF.

This clone was seen once. The gene calls are TRBV6-1 and TRBJ2-5, with D possibly TRBD1 on 6 matching bases. With 4 bases removed from V and 2 bases from J, the gap between germline ends came to 14 bases. This CDR3 spans 15 amino acids. Germline lookup yields CDR1 MNHNS and CDR2 SASEGT. The CDR3 bases are TGTGCCAGCAGTGCATTACAGGGAGCGCAAGAGACCCAGTACTTC. Translation gives CASSALQGAQETQYF.

This sequence joins TRBV7-9 and TRBJ2-3, with 9 bases aligning to TRBD1. This CDR3 is 15 amino acids long. Germline V gene sequence: CDR1 SEHNR, CDR2 FQNEAQ (reference sequence). Losses at the gene ends were 6 bases for V and 6 bases for J; bases not matched to a gene: 10. The CDR3 loop reads CASRNSGTGWDTQYF. In DNA, the CDR3 is TGTGCCAGCAGGAACTCCGGGACAGGGTGGGATACGCAGTATTTT.

The V and J genes are TRBV28 and TRBJ1-3; D remains ambiguous. The CDR3 runs 11 residues. The germline CDR1 and CDR2 sequences are MDHEN and SYDVKM. V was shortened by 8 bases and J by 8 bases, with 10 bases between the two germline ends. The CDR3 reads CASGPWDTIYF. In nucleotides, the CDR3 is TGTGCCAGCGGGCCCTGGGACACCATATATTTT.

The chain links TRBV6-1 to TRBJ1-1; a weak D match, TRBD1 (5 bases). Germline loops: CDR1 MNHNS, CDR2 SASEGT. The CDR3 contains 13 residues. Trimming stripped 3 bases from V and 5 bases from J, with 10 bases between. CDR3 in amino acids: CASSEWQGTEAFF. Written as DNA, the CDR3 is TGTGCCAGCAGTGAGTGGCAGGGAACTGAAGCTTTCTTT.

The rearrangement uses TRBV9 and TRBJ2-2; TRBD1 matches at 7 bases. V lost 0 bases to trimming and J lost 5 bases; unmatched junction nucleotides: 7. The CDR3 sequence is 16 residues long. From germline, CDR1 is SGDLS and CDR2 YYNGEE. This chain's CDR3 is CASSVEQGNPTGELFF. The CDR3 DNA follows: TGTGCCAGCAGCGTAGAACAGGGGAATCCAACCGGGGAGCTGTTTTTT.

V usage is TRBV18 and J usage is TRBJ1-4; no definite D call. V dropped 6 bases and J dropped 0 bases, with 8 bases sitting between them. The CDR3 runs to 14 residues. Looked up from germline, CDR1 is KGHSH and CDR2 is LQKENI. CDR3 loop: CASSPRPTNEKLFF. For the CDR3, the DNA is TGTGCCAGCTCCCCGAGGCCAACTAATGAAAAACTGTTTTTT.

This sequence joins TRBV7-2 and TRBJ1-1; the D gene is possibly TRBD1 (6 bases). Between the trimmed V and J ends, which lost 5 bases and 1 base, there was a span of 17 bases. Germline-derived CDR1 and CDR2 are SGHTA and FQGNSA. The CDR3 has 16 residues. CDR3 DNA sequence: TGTGCCAGCAGCCCAGCTCCAGGGGCCAAGAACACTGAAGCTTTCTTT. Its translation: CASSPAPGAKNTEAFF.